This section outlines one TCR beta chain sequence together with its context. Produced via immunoSEQ multiplex PCR; TCRdb's table is partial and in-frame only. The table records hundreds of thousands of clones, about 87% of them present only once. The CDR3 runs 14 residues. Germline values: CDR1 SGHAT, CDR2 FQNNGV. Trimming removed 3 bases from V and 2 bases from J; junction bases left unmatched: 1. This sample is part of a study of blood T cell repertoires in COVID-19. The sequenced sample was PBMCs or T cells enriched from blood (not recorded which). This sequence originates from a woman aged 50 to 60 who had recovered from COVID-19. J is TRBJ1-2 and V is TRBV11-2; 9 nucleotides agree with TRBD1. CDR3 amino acids: CASSLTGGNYGYTF. As DNA, the CDR3 is TGTGCCAGCAGCTTGACAGGGGGAAACTATGGCTACACCTTC.